This TCR beta chain was sequenced for a study of naive and memory T cell subsets. The junction had 2 bases not matched to a gene; V was cut back by 0 bases and J by 4 bases. This CDR3 has 16 amino acids. The germline V gene encodes CDR1 ENHRY and CDR2 SYGVKD. Notes on the study in general: Possibly reflecting memory cells re-expressing CD45RA, a few larger clonotypes occurred in naive repertoires, especially CD8.

After the first PCR, alpha and beta chain libraries were processed separately. Sequential positive selection took CD4 T cells first, then CD8 T cells. Both TRBC1 and TRBC2 were covered by a beta constant-region primer of two equimolar oligonucleotides. The ligated cDNA underwent four PCR rounds using SP2 and nested alpha and beta constant-region primers. TCRdb reprocessed the UMI-ligation and nested PCR reads via MiXCR and lists one record per CDR3 protein. The repertoire holds fewer than 150,000 distinct CDR3 sequences, with approximately 20% as singletons. This clonotype was seen at least ten times. Its antigen is undetermined.

The source is a human donor in good health. The genes are TRBV10-3 and TRBJ2-7, with 14 bases fitting TRBD2. The sequencing sample was made of naive CD8+ T cells from blood. The CDR3 DNA is TGTGCCATCAGTGAGTCCGGACTAGCGGGAGGTTACGAGCAGTACTTC. Translation: CAISESGLAGGYEQYF.